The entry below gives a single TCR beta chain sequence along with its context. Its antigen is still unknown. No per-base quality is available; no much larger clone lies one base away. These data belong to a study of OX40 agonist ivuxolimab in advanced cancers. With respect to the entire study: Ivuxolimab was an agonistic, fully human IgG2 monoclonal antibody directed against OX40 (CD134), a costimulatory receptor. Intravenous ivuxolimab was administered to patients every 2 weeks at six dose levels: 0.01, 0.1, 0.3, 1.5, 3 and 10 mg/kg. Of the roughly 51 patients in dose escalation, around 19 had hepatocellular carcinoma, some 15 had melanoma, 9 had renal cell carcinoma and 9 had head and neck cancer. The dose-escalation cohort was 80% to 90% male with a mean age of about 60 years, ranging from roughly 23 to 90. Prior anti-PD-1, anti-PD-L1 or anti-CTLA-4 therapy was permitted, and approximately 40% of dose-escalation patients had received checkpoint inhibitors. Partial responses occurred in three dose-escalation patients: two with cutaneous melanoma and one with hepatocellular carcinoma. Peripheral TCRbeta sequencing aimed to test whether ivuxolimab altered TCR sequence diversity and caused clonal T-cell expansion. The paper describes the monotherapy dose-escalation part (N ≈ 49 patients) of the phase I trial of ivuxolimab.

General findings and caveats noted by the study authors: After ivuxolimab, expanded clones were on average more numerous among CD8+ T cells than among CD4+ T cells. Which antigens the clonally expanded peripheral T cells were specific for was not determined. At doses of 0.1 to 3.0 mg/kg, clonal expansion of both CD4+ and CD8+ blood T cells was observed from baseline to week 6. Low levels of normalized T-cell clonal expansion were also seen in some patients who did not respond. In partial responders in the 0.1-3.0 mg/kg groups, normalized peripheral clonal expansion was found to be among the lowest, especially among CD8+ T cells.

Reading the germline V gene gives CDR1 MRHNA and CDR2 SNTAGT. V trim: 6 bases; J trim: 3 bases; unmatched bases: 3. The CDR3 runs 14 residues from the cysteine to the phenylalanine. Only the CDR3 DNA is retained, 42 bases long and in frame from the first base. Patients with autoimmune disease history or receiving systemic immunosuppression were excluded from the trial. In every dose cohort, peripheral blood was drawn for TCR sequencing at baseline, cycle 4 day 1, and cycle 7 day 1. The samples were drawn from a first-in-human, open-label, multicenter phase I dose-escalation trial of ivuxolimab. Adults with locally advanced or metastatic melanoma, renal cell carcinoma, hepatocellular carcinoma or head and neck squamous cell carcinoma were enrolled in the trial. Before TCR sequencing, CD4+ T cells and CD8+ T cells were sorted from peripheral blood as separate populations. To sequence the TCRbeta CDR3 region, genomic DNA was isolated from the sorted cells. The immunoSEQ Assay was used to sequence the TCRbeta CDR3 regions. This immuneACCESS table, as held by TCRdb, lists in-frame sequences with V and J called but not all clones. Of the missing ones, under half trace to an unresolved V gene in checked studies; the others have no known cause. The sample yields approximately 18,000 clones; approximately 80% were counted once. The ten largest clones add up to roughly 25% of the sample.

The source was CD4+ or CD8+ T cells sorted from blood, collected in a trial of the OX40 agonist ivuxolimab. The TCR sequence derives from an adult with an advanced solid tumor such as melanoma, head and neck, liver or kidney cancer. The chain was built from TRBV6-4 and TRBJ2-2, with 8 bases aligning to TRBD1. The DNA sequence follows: TGTGCCAGCAGCGGACAGGGAGACACCGGGGAGCTGTTTTTT. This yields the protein CASSGQGDTGELFF.